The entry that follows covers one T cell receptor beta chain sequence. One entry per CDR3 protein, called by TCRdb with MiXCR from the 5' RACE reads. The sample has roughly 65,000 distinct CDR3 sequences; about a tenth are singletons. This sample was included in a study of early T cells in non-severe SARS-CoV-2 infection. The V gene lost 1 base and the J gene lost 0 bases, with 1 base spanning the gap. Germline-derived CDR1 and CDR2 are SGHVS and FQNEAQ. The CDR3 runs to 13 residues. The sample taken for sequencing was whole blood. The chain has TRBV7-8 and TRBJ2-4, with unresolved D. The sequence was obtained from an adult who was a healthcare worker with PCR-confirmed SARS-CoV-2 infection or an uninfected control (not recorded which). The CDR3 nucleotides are TGTGCCAGCAGCTTAGAAGCCAAAAACATTCAGTACTTC. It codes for CASSLEAKNIQYF.